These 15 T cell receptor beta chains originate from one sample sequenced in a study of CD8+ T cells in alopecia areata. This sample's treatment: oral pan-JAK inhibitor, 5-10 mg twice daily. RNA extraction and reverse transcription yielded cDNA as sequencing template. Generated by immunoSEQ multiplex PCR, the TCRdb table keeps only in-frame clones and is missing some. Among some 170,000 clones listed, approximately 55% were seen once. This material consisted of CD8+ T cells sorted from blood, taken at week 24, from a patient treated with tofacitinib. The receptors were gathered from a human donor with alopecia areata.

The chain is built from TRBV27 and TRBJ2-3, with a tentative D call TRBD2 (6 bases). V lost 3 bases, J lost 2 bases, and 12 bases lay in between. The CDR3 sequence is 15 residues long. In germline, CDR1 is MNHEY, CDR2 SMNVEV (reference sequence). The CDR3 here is CASSLGPGVTDTQYF. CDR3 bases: TGTGCCAGCAGTTTGGGGCCGGGGGTCACAGATACGCAGTATTTT.

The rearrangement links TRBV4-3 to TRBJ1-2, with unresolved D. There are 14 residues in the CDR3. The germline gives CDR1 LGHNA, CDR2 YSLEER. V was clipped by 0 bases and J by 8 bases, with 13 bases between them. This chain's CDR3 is CASSQDHSRRGYTF. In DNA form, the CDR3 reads TGCGCCAGCAGCCAAGATCATTCGCGGCGGGGCTACACCTTC.

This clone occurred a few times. The CDR3 DNA reads as TGTGCCGTAACAGGGGGCGAGGAAAAACTGTTTTTT. Its protein product is CAVTGGEEKLFF. The gene calls are TRBV28 and TRBJ1-4; 9 nucleotides agree with TRBD1. V dropped 11 bases and J dropped 8; count of bases not matched to a gene: 6. The CDR3 has 12 amino acids. CDR1 and CDR2 from the germline V gene are MDHEN and SYDVKM.

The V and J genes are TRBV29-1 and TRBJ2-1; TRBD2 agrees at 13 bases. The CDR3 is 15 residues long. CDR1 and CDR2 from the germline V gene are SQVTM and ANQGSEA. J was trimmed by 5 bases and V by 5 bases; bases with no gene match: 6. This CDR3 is CSVTTSGGAHNEQFF. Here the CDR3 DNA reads TGCAGCGTTACAACTAGCGGGGGGGCCCACAATGAGCAGTTCTTC.

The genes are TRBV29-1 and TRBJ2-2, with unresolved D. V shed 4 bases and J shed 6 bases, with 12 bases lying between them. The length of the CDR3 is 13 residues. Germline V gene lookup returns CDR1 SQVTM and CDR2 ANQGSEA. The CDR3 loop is CSVVWTHSGELFF. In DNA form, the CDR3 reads TGCAGCGTTGTCTGGACCCACTCCGGGGAGCTGTTTTTT.

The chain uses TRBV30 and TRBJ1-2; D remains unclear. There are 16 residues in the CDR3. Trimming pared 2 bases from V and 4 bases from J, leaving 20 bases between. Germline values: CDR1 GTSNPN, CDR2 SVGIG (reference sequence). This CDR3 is CAWSWVDSFGSYGYTF. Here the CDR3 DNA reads TGTGCCTGGAGTTGGGTGGATTCGTTTGGCTCCTATGGCTACACCTTC.

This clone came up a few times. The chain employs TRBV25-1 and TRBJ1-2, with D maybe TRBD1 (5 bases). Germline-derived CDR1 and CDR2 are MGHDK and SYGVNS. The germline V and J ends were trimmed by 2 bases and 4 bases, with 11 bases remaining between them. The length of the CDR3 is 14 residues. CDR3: CASSERGTSYGYTF. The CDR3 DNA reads TGTGCCAGCAGTGAACGCGGGACTTCCTATGGCTACACCTTC.

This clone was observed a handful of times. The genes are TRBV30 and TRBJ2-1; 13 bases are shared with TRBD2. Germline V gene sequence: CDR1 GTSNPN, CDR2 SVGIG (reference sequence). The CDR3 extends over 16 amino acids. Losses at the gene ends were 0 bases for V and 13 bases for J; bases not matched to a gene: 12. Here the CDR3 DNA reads TGTGCCTGGAGTGTAGGGACCGGACTAGCGGGGGCCGAACAGTTCTTC. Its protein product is CAWSVGTGLAGAEQFF.

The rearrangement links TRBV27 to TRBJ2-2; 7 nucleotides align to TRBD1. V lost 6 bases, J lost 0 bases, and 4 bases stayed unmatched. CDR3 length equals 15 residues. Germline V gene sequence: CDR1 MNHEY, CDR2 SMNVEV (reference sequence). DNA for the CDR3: TGTGCCAGCAGGACGGGGACAGCGAACACCGGGGAGCTGTTTTTT. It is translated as CASRTGTANTGELFF.

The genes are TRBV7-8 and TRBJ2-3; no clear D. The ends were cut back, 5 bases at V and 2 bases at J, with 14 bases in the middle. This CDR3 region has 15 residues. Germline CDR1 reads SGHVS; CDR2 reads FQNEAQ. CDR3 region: CASSLREIVTDTQYF. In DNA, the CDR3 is TGTGCCAGCAGCCTGAGAGAAATCGTCACAGATACGCAGTATTTT.

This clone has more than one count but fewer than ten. CDR3 protein: CASSLRLADSTDTQYF. For the CDR3, the DNA is TGCGCCAGCAGCTTACGACTAGCGGACAGCACAGATACGCAGTATTTT. This chain uses TRBV5-1 with TRBJ2-3; 9 bases match TRBD2. The CDR3 has 16 amino acids. The V and J ends lost 2 bases and 0 bases, in that order; junction bases with no gene match: 4. Germline CDR1 and CDR2: SGHRS and YFSETQ. The full variable domain, in which reference TRBV5-1 and TRBJ2-3 provide the parts outside the CDR3, is KAGVTQTPRYLIKTRGQQVTLSCSPISGHRSVSWYQQTPGQGLQFLFEYFSETQRNKGNFPGRFSGRQFSNSRSEMNVSTLELGDSALYLCASSLRLADSTDTQYFGPGTRLTVL.

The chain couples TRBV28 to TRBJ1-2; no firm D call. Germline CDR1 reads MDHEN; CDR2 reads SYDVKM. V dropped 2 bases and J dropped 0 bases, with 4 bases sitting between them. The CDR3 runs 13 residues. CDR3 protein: CASSLATNYGYTF. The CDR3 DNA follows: TGTGCCAGCAGTTTAGCAACTAACTATGGCTACACCTTC.

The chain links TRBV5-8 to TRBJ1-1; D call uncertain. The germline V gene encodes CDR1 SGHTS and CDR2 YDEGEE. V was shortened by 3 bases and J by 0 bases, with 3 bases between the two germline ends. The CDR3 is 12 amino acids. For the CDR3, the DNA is TGTGCCAGCAGCTATTTGAACACTGAAGCTTTCTTT. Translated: CASSYLNTEAFF.

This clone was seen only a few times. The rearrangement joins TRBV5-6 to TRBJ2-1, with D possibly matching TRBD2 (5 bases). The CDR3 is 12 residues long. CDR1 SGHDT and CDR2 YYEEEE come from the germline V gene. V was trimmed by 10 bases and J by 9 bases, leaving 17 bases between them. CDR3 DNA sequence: TGTGCCTCCAGTGAGGGTCGCGGTGAGCAGTTCTTC. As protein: CASSEGRGEQFF.

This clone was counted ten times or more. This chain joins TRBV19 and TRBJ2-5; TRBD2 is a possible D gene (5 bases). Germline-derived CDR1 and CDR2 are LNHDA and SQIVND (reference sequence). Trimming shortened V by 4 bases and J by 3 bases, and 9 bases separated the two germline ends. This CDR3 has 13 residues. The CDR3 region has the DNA TGTGCCAGTAGTACCACGCGGGAAGAGACCCAGTACTTC. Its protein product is CASSTTREETQYF.